Presented here are 16 T cell receptor beta chains from one specimen sequenced in a study of cytomegalovirus exposure and HLA in healthy donors (dated by TCRdb to the late 2010s). To prepare the library, the immunoSEQ multiplex PCR assay was applied. The multiplex PCR relied on a mix of 60 forward primers for TCR Vbeta segments and 13 reverse primers for TCR Jbeta segments. The source is immuneACCESS, and TCRdb retained only in-frame sequences with V and J called. Part of the clones is not carried over; for the studies checked, unresolved V genes explain less than half of this, and the remainder is unexplained. The sample records roughly 250,000 clones, roughly four fifths of which are singletons. The top ten hold 1.5% to 2.5% of the sample. Sample: PBMCs. The receptors derive from a woman in her thirties or forties in good health and CMV-seropositive.

The chain has TRBV29-1 and TRBJ2-7, with 8 bases aligning to TRBD1. V shed 4 bases and J 5 bases; nucleotides not matched to a gene: 16. Germline V gene data show CDR1 as SQVTM and CDR2 as ANQGSEA. The CDR3 loop spans 16 amino acids. CDR3 coding DNA: TGCAGCGTTGGGGACCGACAGGGGTTGGTAGCCCACGAGCAGTACTTC. Translation gives CSVGDRQGLVAHEQYF.

This rearrangement joins TRBV30 to TRBJ2-1; 10 bases agree with TRBD2. CDR1 is GTSNPN and CDR2 is SVGIG in the germline V gene (reference sequence). The CDR3 length is 20 residues. V lost 2 bases, J lost 9 bases, and 25 bases stayed unmatched. The CDR3, as DNA: TGTGCCTGGAGTCCGCTGTCCGGACAGGGCGTAGCGGGAGGTCCCAGTGAGCAGTTCTTC. Its protein product is CAWSPLSGQGVAGGPSEQFF.

For the CDR3, the DNA is TGTGCCAGCAGACAGACAGGATACTATGGCTACACCTTC. This gives the protein CASRQTGYYGYTF. This chain connects TRBV6-6 to TRBJ1-2; tentative D call: TRBD1 (6 bases). CDR1 is MNHNY and CDR2 is SVGAGI in the germline V gene (reference sequence). The CDR3 loop spans 13 amino acids. V gave up 6 bases and J gave up 3 bases, with 11 bases separating them.

The chain recombines TRBV6-5 with TRBJ2-7; 8 bases match TRBD1. V was clipped by 6 bases and J by 3 bases; unmatched bases: 10. Germline loops: CDR1 MNHEY, CDR2 SVGAGI. The CDR3 extends over 15 amino acids. The CDR3 DNA follows: TGTGCCAGCAGAGAATTTCCGGGACAGGTCTACGAGCAGTACTTC. Translation: CASREFPGQVYEQYF.

The chain uses TRBV19 and TRBJ1-2; 7 nucleotides line up with TRBD1. The CDR3 extends over 18 amino acids. Germline trimming cut 4 bases from V and 4 bases from J; bases unmatched to any gene: 18. Germline CDR1 reads LNHDA; CDR2 reads SQIVND (reference sequence). The CDR3 loop is CASSKGQLVSYPIYGYTF. CDR3 DNA sequence: TGTGCCAGTAGTAAGGGACAGCTAGTCTCGTACCCAATCTATGGCTACACCTTC.

This clone is a singleton in its sample. The chain carries TRBV5-1 and TRBJ2-1; D is perhaps TRBD1 (5 bases). V was cut by 0 bases and J by 3 bases, with 10 bases left in between. The length of the CDR3 is 15 residues. CDR1 SGHRS and CDR2 YFSETQ come from the germline V gene. The CDR3 loop is CASSLGGVSYNEQFF. CDR3 DNA: TGCGCCAGCAGCTTGGGGGGCGTAAGCTACAATGAGCAGTTCTTC.

The J gene is TRBJ2-1, the V gene TRBV30, with 8 bases that match TRBD2. V shed 5 bases and J 7 bases; nucleotides not matched to a gene: 10. Germline V gives CDR1 GTSNPN, CDR2 SVGIG (reference sequence). The CDR3 extends over 14 amino acids. The CDR3 loop is CAWGTSGGPNEQFF. The CDR3, as DNA: TGTGCCTGGGGAACTAGCGGAGGGCCTAATGAGCAGTTCTTC. Full variable domain (remainder filled in from reference TRBV30 and TRBJ2-1): SQTIHQWPATLVQPVGSPLSLECTVEGTSNPNLYWYRQAAGRGLQLLFYSVGIGQISSEVPQNLSASRPQDRQFILSSKKLLLSDSGFYLCAWGTSGGPNEQFFGPGTRLTVL.

This chain uses TRBV7-3 with TRBJ2-1; TRBD1 agrees at 8 bases. Germline CDR1 and CDR2: SGHTA and FQGTGA. V lost 1 base, J lost 12 bases, and 11 bases stayed unmatched. The CDR3 spans 15 residues. CDR3 loop: CASSLNQNQGARQFF. DNA for the CDR3: TGTGCCAGCAGCTTAAACCAAAACCAGGGGGCTCGGCAGTTCTTC.

This clone was recorded only once. This chain joins TRBV5-8 and TRBJ2-7; no firm D call. CDR1 SGHTS and CDR2 YDEGEE come from the germline V gene. This CDR3 is built from 10 residues. Trimming removed 1 base at V and 13 bases at J, with 9 bases between. For the CDR3, the DNA is TGTGCCAGCAGCTTGCAGGATCGATACTTC. The encoded protein is CASSLQDRYF.

The chain recombines TRBV27 with TRBJ2-1; 11 bases are shared with TRBD2. The length of the CDR3 is 16 residues. CDR1 is MNHEY and CDR2 is SMNVEV in the germline V gene (reference sequence). Germline trimming cut 5 bases from V and 4 bases from J; bases unmatched to any gene: 7. The CDR3 loop reads CASSVRLAGTYNEQFF. DNA for the CDR3: TGTGCCAGCAGTGTACGACTAGCGGGAACGTACAATGAGCAGTTCTTC.

The V and J genes are TRBV4-3 and TRBJ1-2; D is ambiguous. Germline CDR1 is LGHNA and CDR2 is YSLEER. There are 14 residues in the CDR3. Trimming shortened V by 3 bases and J by 4 bases, and 12 bases separated the two germline ends. The CDR3 DNA sequence: TGCGCCAGCAGCCAGAACGGGATCCCCTATGGCTACACCTTC. Protein product: CASSQNGIPYGYTF.

This clone has just a few counts. The V and J genes are TRBV9 and TRBJ2-2; no clear D gene. Looked up from germline, CDR1 is SGDLS and CDR2 is YYNGEE. The CDR3 is 13 amino acids. V was pared by 0 bases and J by 5 bases, with 5 bases between. CDR3 sequence (DNA): TGTGCCAGCAGCGTAGAGCTTACCGGGGAGCTGTTTTTT. This sequence encodes CASSVELTGELFF. The full variable domain, rest sourced from reference TRBV9 and TRBJ2-2, is DSGVTQTPKHLITATGQRVTLRCSPRSGDLSVYWYQQSLDQGLQFLIQYYNGEERAKGNILERFSAQQFPDLHSELNLSSLELGDSALYFCASSVELTGELFFGEGSRLTVL.

The chain uses TRBV6-1 and TRBJ2-1; 7 nucleotides agree with TRBD2. The J segment lost 7 bases and the V segment lost 3 bases, leaving 12 bases of the junction unmatched. Per the germline V gene, CDR1 is MNHNS and CDR2 is SASEGT. The CDR3 has 16 residues. DNA of the CDR3: TGTGCCAGCAGTGACGGGAGAGGCGGGGGAGGGAATGAGCAGTTCTTC. Its translation is CASSDGRGGGGNEQFF.

The rearrangement links TRBV9 to TRBJ2-7; no clear D. The CDR3 length is 15 residues. V lost 2 bases to trimming and J lost 4 bases, with 16 bases between them. Germline assignment: CDR1 SGDLS and CDR2 YYNGEE. Written as DNA, the CDR3 is TGTGCCAGCAGCGTTGGGTACAGTGCATCATACGAGCAGTACTTC. Residues: CASSVGYSASYEQYF.

This chain connects TRBV19 to TRBJ2-7; possible D gene TRBD1, 6 bases. Germline assignment: CDR1 LNHDA and CDR2 SQIVND (reference sequence). The CDR3 is 16 residues long. V was shortened by 5 bases and J by 3 bases, with 20 bases between the two germline ends. For the CDR3, the DNA is TGTGCCAGTAGTCCCCAAGTAGCCACAGGGAGCTACGAGCAGTACTTC. Its translation is CASSPQVATGSYEQYF.

The CDR3 spells CASSYGQGIFYEQYF. The CDR3, as DNA: TGTGCCAGCAGTTATGGGCAGGGGATTTTCTACGAGCAGTACTTC. The chain uses TRBV6-5 and TRBJ2-7; a possible D gene is TRBD1 (6 bases). With 3 bases removed from V and 3 bases from J, the gap between germline ends came to 15 bases. The CDR3 length is 15 residues. Germline V CDR1 and CDR2: MNHEY, SVGAGI.